One and the same sample provided the 3 T cell receptor beta chains below, sequenced in a study of blood T cell repertoires in COVID-19. Repertoires were generated with immunoSEQ multiplex PCR, while TCRdb's copy carries only in-frame clones and drops some. The sample gives a few hundred thousand clones, 80% to 90% of which show up once; 9% to 12% is in the top ten. The sequenced sample was PBMCs or T cells enriched from blood (not recorded which). These receptors were obtained from a man younger than 35 with acute COVID-19.

The V and J genes are TRBV3-1 (or the pseudogene TRBV3-2) and TRBJ2-7; TRBD2 matches at 10 bases. Germline V lookup: CDR1 LGHDT, CDR2 YNNKEL (reference sequence). Trimming took 2 bases from V and 3 from J; bases not matched to a gene: 10. The CDR3 totals 17 residues. Here the CDR3 reads CASSQSVTSGNSYEQYF. The CDR3 coding sequence is TGTGCCAGCAGCCAAAGCGTTACTAGCGGGAATAGCTACGAGCAGTACTTC.

The gene calls are TRBV5-8 and TRBJ2-7; 8 bases are shared with TRBD1. Germline V gene data show CDR1 as SGHTS and CDR2 as YDEGEE. The CDR3 runs 14 residues. Trimming removed 0 bases from V and 4 bases from J; junction bases left unmatched: 3. CDR3 coding DNA: TGTGCCAGCAGCTTGGGGACAGGGTGGTACGAGCAGTACTTC. Its translation: CASSLGTGWYEQYF. Full variable domain (outside the CDR3, taken from reference TRBV5-8 and TRBJ2-7): EAGVTQSPTHLIKTRGQQATLRCSPISGHTSVYWYQQALGLGLQFLLWYDEGEERNRGNFPPRFSGRQFPNYSSELNVNALELEDSALYLCASSLGTGWYEQYFGPGTRLTVT.

This rearrangement joins TRBV7-9 to TRBJ2-7; no firm D call. V was clipped by 2 bases and J by 3 bases, with 14 bases between them. Germline assignment: CDR1 SEHNR and CDR2 FQNEAQ (reference sequence). The CDR3 extends over 15 amino acids. Here the CDR3 DNA reads TGTGCCAGCAGCTTAACTGGCGCGGCTTACTACGAGCAGTACTTC. The encoded protein is CASSLTGAAYYEQYF.